This T cell receptor (beta chain) came from a study of blood T cell repertoires in COVID-19. About the research overall: The origin of the acute and convalescent COVID-19 samples was the United States, Italy and Spain.

The table came from immunoSEQ multiplex PCR; TCRdb's copy has only in-frame clones and leaves some out. The repertoire consists of under 200,000 clones, with about 90% occurring once and the leading ten covering around 1.5%. V shed 1 base, J shed 7 bases, and the junction held 4 bases outside the gene matches. The CDR3 is made up of 14 amino acids. CDR1 and CDR2 from the germline V gene are SGHTA and FQGTGA. The rearrangement links TRBV7-3 to TRBJ2-1; TRBD2 agrees at 7 bases. This TCR derives from a young man with active or convalescent COVID-19. The sample comprised peripheral blood. The CDR3 DNA sequence: TGTGCCAGCAGCTTAAGGGCGGGGGAAAATGAGCAGTTCTTC. Translated: CASSLRAGENEQFF.